What follows are 29 T cell receptor beta chains derived from one specimen sequenced in a study of cytomegalovirus exposure and HLA in healthy donors. 60 Vbeta and 13 Jbeta primers were used in PCR. Using immunoSEQ multiplex PCR, the repertoire was profiled, and TCRdb retains in-frame clones only, with some absent. The data contain approximately 140,000 clones, around 80% of them singletons. The sequenced material came from PBMCs. Every receptor here comes from a man younger than 45 in good health and CMV-seronegative.

The genes are TRBV2 and TRBJ2-3, with TRBD2 as a possible D gene (5 bases). CDR1 is SNHLY and CDR2 is FYNNEI in the germline V gene. The CDR3 sequence is 14 residues long. V lost 5 bases and J lost 2, with 11 bases in between. The CDR3 protein is CASSPSGTTDTQYF. CDR3 coding DNA: TGTGCCAGCAGTCCAAGCGGAACCACAGATACGCAGTATTTT.

The CDR3 reads CASSVTGAGDNEQFF. CDR3 nucleotides: TGCGCCAGCAGTGTGACGGGGGCGGGGGACAATGAGCAGTTCTTC. The V and J genes are TRBV10-1 and TRBJ2-1, with D possibly TRBD2 on 7 matching bases. Trimming left V 4 bases short and J 5 bases short, with 15 bases between. The CDR3 length is 15 residues. From germline, CDR1 is WNHNN and CDR2 SYGVQD (reference sequence).

The J gene is TRBJ2-2, the V gene TRBV18, with 16 positions matching TRBD2. This CDR3 comprises 20 residues. J gave up 2 bases and V 5 bases, and 11 bases lay outside the gene matches. CDR1 and CDR2 from the germline V gene are KGHSH and LQKENI. CDR3 coding DNA: TGTGCCAGCTCATCTACTTCGGGACTAGCGGGAGGGCCTAACACCGGGGAGCTGTTTTTT. This encodes CASSSTSGLAGGPNTGELFF.

The gene calls are TRBV10-2 and TRBJ1-1; D uncertain. Germline CDR1 WSHSY, CDR2 SAAADI. Trimming cost V 8 bases and J 0 bases, with 7 bases left between them. This CDR3 spans 12 amino acids. The CDR3 nucleotides are TGCGCCAGCTCCAGGATGAACACTGAAGCTTTCTTT. Translating gives CASSRMNTEAFF.

This sequence joins TRBV7-9 and TRBJ1-4; a possible D gene is TRBD1 (6 bases). The ends were cut back, 2 bases at V and 4 bases at J, with 11 bases in the middle. Germline CDR1 is SEHNR and CDR2 is FQNEAQ (reference sequence). The CDR3 is 15 amino acids. This CDR3 is CASSLSPGVNEKLFF. Written as DNA, the CDR3 is TGTGCCAGCAGCTTAAGTCCAGGGGTTAATGAAAAACTGTTTTTT. Complete variable domain (other parts from reference TRBV7-9 and TRBJ1-4): DTGVSQNPRHKITKRGQNVTFRCDPISEHNRLYWYRQTLGQGPEFLTYFQNEAQLEKSRLLSDRFSAERPKGSFSTLEIQRTEQGDSAMYLCASSLSPGVNEKLFFGSGTQLSVL.

This sequence joins TRBV6-1 and TRBJ2-5; 10 bases are a match to TRBD2. This CDR3 has 15 residues. The J segment lost 5 bases and the V segment lost 5 bases, leaving 8 bases of the junction unmatched. CDR1 and CDR2 (germline): MNHNS, SASEGT. CDR3 sequence: CASSLAGVRRETQYF. The CDR3 DNA is TGTGCCAGCAGTCTAGCGGGGGTCCGACGGGAGACCCAGTACTTC.

The chain carries TRBV4-1 and TRBJ2-6; 8 bases match TRBD2. This CDR3 is built from 19 residues. J lost 0 bases, V lost 1 base, and 8 bases had no gene match. The germline V gene has CDR1 MGHRA and CDR2 YSYEKL. Here the CDR3 reads CASSQVAGRLGSGANVLTF. The DNA of the CDR3 is TGCGCCAGCAGCCAAGTAGCGGGGAGACTCGGCTCTGGGGCCAACGTCCTGACTTTC.

V is TRBV13 and J is TRBJ1-2; 10 positions agree with TRBD1. With 5 bases clipped from V and 8 bases from J, the junction kept 14 bases outside the gene matches. The CDR3 is made up of 16 amino acids. Germline loops: CDR1 PRHDT, CDR2 FYEKMQ (reference sequence). CDR3 in amino acids: CASSTRQGAFLGGYTF. CDR3 DNA: TGTGCCAGCAGCACCAGACAGGGGGCCTTCCTAGGAGGCTACACCTTC.

This chain joins TRBV7-9 and TRBJ2-1; 13 bases agree with TRBD2. Trimming took 5 bases from V and 8 from J; bases not matched to a gene: 12. Germline V gives CDR1 SEHNR, CDR2 FQNEAQ (reference sequence). CDR3 length: 17 amino acids. DNA for the CDR3: TGTGCCAGCAGCCTGGGGACTAGCGGGGCCCCGGGGGATGAGCAGTTCTTC. Translating it yields CASSLGTSGAPGDEQFF.

The chain recombines TRBV6-5 with TRBJ2-7, with D possibly TRBD2 on 5 matching bases. The CDR3 loop spans 14 amino acids. Between the trimmed V and J ends, which lost 0 bases and 5 bases, there was a span of 11 bases. Germline V CDR1 and CDR2: MNHEY, SVGAGI. CDR3 protein: CASSYSGARDEQYF. The CDR3 DNA follows: TGTGCCAGCAGTTACTCGGGAGCGCGAGACGAGCAGTACTTC.

This sequence joins TRBV11-1 and TRBJ1-1, with D maybe TRBD1 (6 bases). This CDR3 comprises 14 residues. V lost 0 bases and J lost 6, with 11 bases in between. Germline CDR1 SGHAT, CDR2 FQDESV (reference sequence). CDR3 in DNA: TGTGCCAGCAGCTTAGCGGACAGAATTCCTGAAGCTTTCTTT. Amino acid sequence: CASSLADRIPEAFF.

The chain has TRBV6-1 and TRBJ2-7; 12 positions match TRBD1. Germline CDR1 is MNHNS and CDR2 is SASEGT. The CDR3 has 15 residues. V shed 6 bases and J 4 bases; nucleotides not matched to a gene: 7. The CDR3 loop reads CASRAGTGGNYEQYF. As DNA, the CDR3 is TGTGCCAGCAGGGCCGGGACAGGGGGCAATTACGAGCAGTACTTC.

The chain links TRBV7-2 to TRBJ1-2, with D uncertain. This CDR3 region has 15 residues. V was pared by 5 bases and J by 8 bases, with 21 bases between. Germline V CDR1 and CDR2: SGHTA, FQGNSA. The CDR3 here is CASSHRGTPWRGYTF. The DNA for the CDR3 is TGTGCCAGCAGCCACCGTGGTACCCCCTGGCGGGGCTACACCTTC.

The chain carries TRBV4-1 and TRBJ2-7; 13 nucleotides agree with TRBD2. Germline trimming cut 0 bases from V and 6 bases from J; bases unmatched to any gene: 11. Germline CDR1 reads MGHRA; CDR2 reads YSYEKL. CDR3 length equals 18 residues. CDR3 in DNA: TGCGCCAGCAGCCAAGAACTTGGGACTAGCGGGATTTTGCGCGAGCAGTACTTC. Amino acids: CASSQELGTSGILREQYF.

The chain uses TRBV4-1 and TRBJ2-1; 7 bases match TRBD1. Germline V CDR1 and CDR2: MGHRA, YSYEKL. This CDR3 spans 17 amino acids. Trimming at V came to 4 bases and at J to 10 bases, leaving 19 bases not matched to a gene. In DNA, the CDR3 is TGCGCCAGCAGCCGATTGACAGGGACCGAGGTAGGTAGGGAGCAGTTCTTC. Protein: CASSRLTGTEVGREQFF.

The chain has TRBV2 and TRBJ2-7; 7 nucleotides line up with TRBD1. The CDR3 is made up of 14 amino acids. Trimming removed 8 bases from V and 6 bases from J; junction bases left unmatched: 13. Germline V gene sequence: CDR1 SNHLY, CDR2 FYNNEI. CDR3 residues: CASQQGPLWSEQYF. As DNA, the CDR3 is TGTGCCAGCCAACAGGGGCCGCTTTGGAGCGAGCAGTACTTC.

V and J are TRBV6-4 and TRBJ2-1; possibly TRBD2 for D (6 bases). The CDR3 sequence is 15 residues long. In germline, CDR1 is MRHNA, CDR2 SNTAGT. V was shortened by 7 bases and J by 7 bases, with 20 bases between the two germline ends. The CDR3 DNA reads TGTGCCAGCAATCCCGCTTGGGCAGGGACTAATGAGCAGTTCTTC. It specifies CASNPAWAGTNEQFF.

The chain couples TRBV14 to TRBJ2-1; D perhaps matches TRBD1 (6 bases). The germline CDR1 and CDR2 sequences are SGHDN and FVKESK. The CDR3 is 15 amino acids. Trimming took off 6 bases at V and 0 bases at J, with 12 bases between the two ends. In DNA form, the CDR3 reads TGTGCCAGCAGTCTCGACAGGAGCTCCTACAATGAGCAGTTCTTC. Encoded protein: CASSLDRSSYNEQFF.

A note on this clone: Germline and junction disagree at one end, which may indicate a read error. The sample carries other DNA sequences with the same CDR3. J is TRBJ1-2 and V is TRBV6-5; TRBD1 matches at 7 bases. The CDR3 totals 14 residues. The germline V gene encodes CDR1 MNHEY and CDR2 SVGAGI. In DNA, the CDR3 is TGTGCCAGCAGTCCTGACAGGGTTGGCTATGGCTACCCCTTC. Translated: CASSPDRVGYGYPF.

The V gene is TRBV5-1, the J gene TRBJ2-1, with TRBD1 matching 8 bases. V lost 0 bases to trimming and J lost 5 bases; unmatched junction nucleotides: 10. The CDR3 consists of 17 residues. Germline V gene lookup returns CDR1 SGHRS and CDR2 YFSETQ. The DNA for the CDR3 is TGCGCCAGCAGCTTGGTCCAACGGACAGGGTCTAACAATGAGCAGTTCTTC. It yields the protein CASSLVQRTGSNNEQFF.

This chain connects TRBV28 to TRBJ1-4, with a possible D match to TRBD1 (5 bases). The CDR3 spans 15 residues. Trimming pared 5 bases from V and 0 bases from J, leaving 10 bases between. Germline assignment: CDR1 MDHEN and CDR2 SYDVKM. CDR3 protein: CASSTTGATNEKLFF. CDR3 sequence (DNA): TGTGCCAGCAGTACTACAGGTGCAACTAATGAAAAACTGTTTTTT.

The rearrangement joins TRBV7-9 to TRBJ1-6; perhaps TRBD1 as D (5 bases). CDR3 length equals 13 residues. Per germline, CDR1 SEHNR and CDR2 FQNEAQ (reference sequence). Trimming stripped 5 bases from V and 14 bases from J, with 16 bases between. CDR3 sequence: CASSPPGGTALHF. The CDR3 nucleotides read TGTGCCAGCAGCCCACCGGGGGGTACGGCCCTCCACTTT.

The J gene is TRBJ2-7, the V gene TRBV5-1, with TRBD1 matching over 7 bases. The CDR3 covers 16 residues. The V gene end was trimmed by 0 bases and the J gene end by 7 bases; junction bases not matched to a gene: 13. Germline V gives CDR1 SGHRS, CDR2 YFSETQ. The CDR3 region is CASSLGGRQGVREQYF. The CDR3 region has the DNA TGCGCCAGCAGCTTGGGAGGGCGACAGGGAGTGAGGGAGCAGTACTTC.

The rearrangement joins TRBV18 to TRBJ1-4; TRBD1 might be the D (6 bases). The V end lost 5 bases, the J end lost 2 bases, and 15 bases lay between the germline ends. The germline V gene encodes CDR1 KGHSH and CDR2 LQKENI. This CDR3 spans 16 amino acids. This chain's CDR3 is CASSTGTPATNEKLFF. The CDR3 region has the DNA TGTGCCAGCTCAACCGGGACACCAGCGACTAATGAAAAACTGTTTTTT. The whole variable domain, remainder taken from reference TRBV18 and TRBJ1-4, is NAGVMQNPRHLVRRRGQEARLRCSPMKGHSHVYWYRQLPEEGLKFMVYLQKENIIDESGMPKERFSAEFPKEGPSILRIQQVVRGDSAAYFCASSTGTPATNEKLFFGSGTQLSVL.

The CDR3: CASSLDTRSGNTIYF. The CDR3 DNA reads TGTGCCAGCAGTTTGGACACCCGCTCTGGAAACACCATATATTTT. This sequence joins TRBV7-9 and TRBJ1-3; possible D gene TRBD1, 5 bases. The length of the CDR3 is 15 residues. The germline gives CDR1 SEHNR, CDR2 FQNEAQ (reference sequence). Trimming pared 6 bases from V and 0 bases from J, leaving 12 bases between.

The rearrangement uses TRBV10-3 and TRBJ2-7; 13 nucleotides agree with TRBD2. Germline CDR1 reads ENHRY; CDR2 reads SYGVKD. V shed 6 bases and J 0 bases; nucleotides not matched to a gene: 5. This CDR3 is built from 16 residues. CDR3 coding DNA: TGTGCCATCAGCCCGACTAGCGGGAGGAGCTCCTACGAGCAGTACTTC. It specifies CAISPTSGRSSYEQYF.

CDR3 DNA sequence: TGTGCCAGCAGGACAAGACAGGGGGGACACCGCTTGAACACTGAAGCTTTCTTT. Translation gives CASRTRQGGHRLNTEAFF. The chain employs TRBV28 and TRBJ1-1; 9 bases fit TRBD1. CDR1 and CDR2 (germline): MDHEN, SYDVKM. Trimming took 6 bases from V and 0 from J; bases not matched to a gene: 14. The CDR3 is made up of 18 amino acids.

This clone has just one count. V gene TRBV5-1 combines with J gene TRBJ2-2; tentative D call: TRBD2 (5 bases). CDR1 is SGHRS and CDR2 is YFSETQ in the germline V gene. The CDR3 has 16 amino acids. Trimming took 0 bases from V and 3 from J, leaving 12 bases between them. The chain's CDR3 is CASSLAAQRDTGELFF. The CDR3 DNA is TGCGCCAGCAGCTTGGCCGCTCAGAGGGACACCGGGGAGCTGTTTTTT. Full variable domain (outside the CDR3, taken from reference TRBV5-1 and TRBJ2-2): KAGVTQTPRYLIKTRGQQVTLSCSPISGHRSVSWYQQTPGQGLQFLFEYFSETQRNKGNFPGRFSGRQFSNSRSEMNVSTLELGDSALYLCASSLAAQRDTGELFFGEGSRLTVL.

This sequence joins TRBV19 and TRBJ1-1; D unresolved. CDR3 size: 13 residues. Trimming removed 5 bases at V and 0 bases at J, with 7 bases between. CDR1 is LNHDA, CDR2 SQIVND, per germline (reference sequence). The CDR3 is CASSAQLNTEAFF. The CDR3 DNA follows: TGTGCCAGTAGTGCCCAGTTGAACACTGAAGCTTTCTTT.